The clone carrying this T cell receptor beta chain was seen once. Synthetic analogs of TCR templates were spiked into every PCR. This table comes from immunoSEQ multiplex PCR, and its TCRdb copy is limited to in-frame clones, with some not included. Of 70,000 to 80,000 clones listed, roughly 80% are singletons. The data belong to a study of PD-L1 blockade in urothelial cancer. Overall study: Bladder-origin urothelial cancer in males covered twenty-five of 29 patients. Researchers looked at the blood 3 weeks (second dose) and 6 weeks after treatment began.

The time point was: pretreatment peripheral blood. V was clipped by 0 bases and J by 3 bases, with 22 bases between them. CDR1 and CDR2 from the germline V gene are SGDLS and YYNGEE. This CDR3 has 18 residues. The chain couples TRBV9 to TRBJ2-7, with D perhaps matching TRBD2 (7 bases). Sequencing was performed on PBMCs, taken around atezolizumab (anti-PD-L1) treatment. The origin of this receptor is a middle-aged man with urothelial cancer. The CDR3 loop is CASSVDWGGALRVYEQYF. CDR3 sequence (DNA): TGTGCCAGCAGCGTAGACTGGGGGGGGGCCTTACGGGTCTACGAGCAGTACTTC. The variable domain in full, completed from reference TRBV9 and TRBJ2-7, reads DSGVTQTPKHLITATGQRVTLRCSPRSGDLSVYWYQQSLDQGLQFLIQYYNGEERAKGNILERFSAQQFPDLHSELNLSSLELGDSALYFCASSVDWGGALRVYEQYFGPGTRLTVT.